Below are 21 T cell receptor beta chains sequenced from a single sample in a study of blood T cell repertoires in COVID-19. Some clones are missing from TCRdb's copy, which holds only in-frame ones; the method was immunoSEQ multiplex PCR. The sample includes 180,000 or so clones, roughly 88% of them seen just once. The material sequenced was PBMCs or T cells enriched from blood (not recorded which). These receptors were taken from a man between 50 and 59 years old who had recovered from COVID-19.

The gene calls are TRBV28 and TRBJ1-5, with D tentatively TRBD1 (5 bases). Germline V gene lookup returns CDR1 MDHEN and CDR2 SYDVKM. Trimming took off 5 bases at V and 4 bases at J, with 15 bases between the two ends. This CDR3 contains 15 residues. The CDR3 DNA reads as TGTGCCAGCAGTCCCCCCCTAGACAGAAATCAGCCCCAGCATTTT. This encodes CASSPPLDRNQPQHF.

The V call is TRBV3-1 (or the pseudogene TRBV3-2), the J call TRBJ2-2; a weak D match, TRBD1 (6 bases). This CDR3 is 16 amino acids long. Trimming took off 4 bases at V and 1 base at J, with 13 bases between the two ends. Germline loops: CDR1 LGHDT, CDR2 YNNKEL (reference sequence). CDR3 loop: CASSRSGTQNTGELFF. In nucleotides, the CDR3 is TGTGCCAGCAGCCGGTCCGGGACACAGAACACCGGGGAGCTGTTTTTT.

The J gene is TRBJ2-1, the V gene TRBV10-3, with 14 nucleotides matching TRBD2. The CDR3 loop spans 16 amino acids. The trim removed 6 bases at V and 4 bases at J, leaving 5 bases unmatched. Germline CDR1 is ENHRY and CDR2 is SYGVKD. DNA for the CDR3: TGTGCCATCAGATCGACTAGCGGGGGGGCTTACAATGAGCAGTTCTTC. It codes for CAIRSTSGGAYNEQFF.

The chain combines TRBV9 with TRBJ2-1; D is unclear. Trimming cost V 0 bases and J 3 bases, with 4 bases left between them. Germline V gene lookup returns CDR1 SGDLS and CDR2 YYNGEE. This CDR3 comprises 13 residues. In nucleotides, the CDR3 is TGTGCCAGCAGCGTAGGAGACTACAATGAGCAGTTCTTC. This codes for CASSVGDYNEQFF.

This chain joins TRBV6-5 and TRBJ1-5; 7 bases line up with TRBD1. V was clipped by 2 bases and J by 3 bases; unmatched bases: 4. The CDR3 consists of 15 residues. The germline gives CDR1 MNHEY, CDR2 SVGAGI. CDR3 DNA: TGTGCCAGCAGTTACACAGGGGCCCTCAATCAGCCCCAGCATTTT. This codes for CASSYTGALNQPQHF.

The chain combines TRBV3-1 (or the pseudogene TRBV3-2) with TRBJ2-3; 11 nucleotides line up with TRBD2. CDR1 is LGHDT, CDR2 YNNKEL, per germline (reference sequence). The CDR3 is made up of 14 amino acids. The J segment lost 5 bases and the V segment lost 2 bases, leaving 0 bases of the junction unmatched. CDR3 residues: CASSQTSGGDTQYF. CDR3 coding DNA: TGTGCCAGCAGCCAAACTAGCGGGGGAGATACGCAGTATTTT.

In regard to this clone: Other DNA sequences in the same sample also yield this CDR3. The J gene is TRBJ1-1, the V gene TRBV7-9; TRBD1 agrees at 7 bases. CDR1 and CDR2 from the germline V gene are SEHNR and FQNEAQ (reference sequence). The CDR3 totals 15 residues. V lost 2 bases and J lost 1; bases outside the gene matches: 4. In nucleotides, the CDR3 is TGTGCCAGCAGCTTAAGAGGGACAGAGAACACTGAAGCTTTCTTT. Amino acid sequence: CASSLRGTENTEAFF.

The chain carries TRBV7-9 and TRBJ1-1; no clear D gene. This CDR3 is 15 amino acids long. CDR1 and CDR2 from the germline V gene are SEHNR and FQNEAQ (reference sequence). V gave up 5 bases and J gave up 0 bases, with 13 bases separating them. CDR3 sequence: CASSNSGAMNTEAFF. Here the CDR3 DNA reads TGTGCCAGCAGCAACAGCGGTGCCATGAACACTGAAGCTTTCTTT. Looking up the rest from reference TRBV7-9 and TRBJ1-1 gives the full variable domain: DTGVSQNPRHKITKRGQNVTFRCDPISEHNRLYWYRQTLGQGPEFLTYFQNEAQLEKSRLLSDRFSAERPKGSFSTLEIQRTEQGDSAMYLCASSNSGAMNTEAFFGQGTRLTVV.

V usage is TRBV9 and J usage is TRBJ2-2; maybe TRBD1 (6 bases). V lost 3 bases, J lost 5 bases, and 11 bases lay in between. The CDR3 is 14 residues long. In germline, CDR1 is SGDLS, CDR2 YYNGEE. This CDR3 is CASSGRDTTGELFF. The CDR3 nucleotides read TGTGCCAGCAGCGGCCGGGACACTACCGGGGAGCTGTTTTTT.

The genes are TRBV19 and TRBJ2-1; 8 bases are shared with TRBD1. This CDR3 has 15 residues. Germline CDR1 LNHDA, CDR2 SQIVND (reference sequence). J lost 7 bases, V lost 5 bases, and 10 bases had no gene match. The CDR3 coding sequence is TGTGCCAGTAGTGCTCCCGGACAGGGCTTAAATGAGCAGTTCTTC. Amino acids: CASSAPGQGLNEQFF.

This chain uses TRBV11-2 with TRBJ2-7; TRBD2 agrees at 13 bases. Germline CDR1 SGHAT, CDR2 FQNNGV. The ends lost 5 bases at V and 0 bases at J; junction bases unmatched: 13. This CDR3 comprises 19 residues. The CDR3 protein is CASSRTSGGRFTGSYEQYF. The DNA of the CDR3 is TGTGCCAGCAGCCGGACTAGCGGGGGCCGATTCACGGGCTCCTACGAGCAGTACTTC.

The chain recombines TRBV3-1 (or the pseudogene TRBV3-2) with TRBJ1-2; a weak D match, TRBD1 (6 bases). The CDR3 is 13 amino acids. V was trimmed by 6 bases and J by 6 bases, leaving 14 bases between them. The germline CDR1 and CDR2 sequences are LGHDT and YNNKEL (reference sequence). The CDR3 sequence is CASSLTGYDGYTF. CDR3 nucleotides: TGTGCCAGCAGTCTAACAGGGTACGATGGCTACACCTTC.

The chain joins TRBV4-1 to TRBJ2-6; TRBD1 agrees at 8 bases. The CDR3 extends over 19 amino acids. Losses at the gene ends were 3 bases for V and 0 bases for J; bases not matched to a gene: 10. The germline gives CDR1 MGHRA, CDR2 YSYEKL. The CDR3 region is CASSQYLGQVTSGANVLTF. CDR3 DNA sequence: TGCGCCAGCAGCCAGTATTTGGGACAGGTGACCTCTGGGGCCAACGTCCTGACTTTC.

This clone has more than one count but fewer than ten. V and J are TRBV6-5 and TRBJ1-6; D is perhaps TRBD1 (5 bases). The V end was cut by 3 bases, the J end by 10 bases, with 13 bases between. CDR3 length: 14 residues. Per the germline V gene, CDR1 is MNHEY and CDR2 is SVGAGI. Here the CDR3 reads CASSYNRGWSPLHF. The DNA for the CDR3 is TGTGCCAGCAGTTATAATAGGGGTTGGTCACCCCTCCACTTT.

V is TRBV28 and J is TRBJ1-2; 8 bases are shared with TRBD1. The ends lost 6 bases at V and 5 bases at J; junction bases unmatched: 11. From germline, CDR1 is MDHEN and CDR2 SYDVKM. The length of the CDR3 is 15 residues. The chain's CDR3 is CASRPVDRELYGYTF. The CDR3 coding sequence is TGTGCCAGCAGACCCGTGGACAGGGAACTTTATGGCTACACCTTC.

The chain joins TRBV14 to TRBJ1-5; perhaps TRBD1 as D (6 bases). The CDR3 extends over 13 amino acids. The germline V gene has CDR1 SGHDN and CDR2 FVKESK. V lost 4 bases to trimming and J lost 7 bases, with 11 bases between them. This chain's CDR3 is CASSLQGGQPQHF. CDR3 coding DNA: TGTGCCAGCAGCCTACAGGGTGGGCAGCCCCAGCATTTT.

This clone was seen only a few times. This sequence joins TRBV7-6 and TRBJ1-6; 8 bases line up with TRBD1. The junction had 6 bases not matched to a gene; V was cut back by 5 bases and J by 0 bases. The germline V gene encodes CDR1 SGHVS and CDR2 FNYEAQ. The CDR3 totals 17 residues. CDR3 in DNA: TGTGCCAGCAGCCTAACTCAGGGGGCCTCCTATAATTCACCCCTCCACTTT. Translated, it gives CASSLTQGASYNSPLHF.

The chain combines TRBV18 with TRBJ1-2; TRBD1 aligns across 9 bases. V gave up 1 base and J gave up 3 bases; unmatched junction bases: 3. The CDR3 is 15 residues long. CDR1 is KGHSH and CDR2 is LQKENI in the germline V gene. The CDR3 sequence is CASSPQGQGYYGYTF. In nucleotides, the CDR3 is TGTGCCAGCTCACCACAGGGACAGGGATACTATGGCTACACCTTC.

V gene TRBV3-1 (or the pseudogene TRBV3-2) combines with J gene TRBJ2-7; perhaps TRBD1 as D (5 bases). V was clipped by 0 bases and J by 6 bases, with 12 bases between them. Germline lookup yields CDR1 LGHDT and CDR2 YNNKEL (reference sequence). This CDR3 contains 14 residues. The CDR3 nucleotides read TGTGCCAGCAGCCAAGATTGGGGCAGCCTCGAGCAGTACTTC. Translation: CASSQDWGSLEQYF.

The rearrangement joins TRBV3-1 (or the pseudogene TRBV3-2) to TRBJ2-1; 8 positions agree with TRBD2. Germline trimming cut 4 bases from V and 0 bases from J; bases unmatched to any gene: 11. Germline CDR1 reads LGHDT; CDR2 reads YNNKEL (reference sequence). This CDR3 is 18 amino acids long. In DNA, the CDR3 is TGTGCCAGCAGCCTCTGGGCTAGCGGGTATAGCTCCTACAATGAGCAGTTCTTC. Its protein product is CASSLWASGYSSYNEQFF.

The rearrangement links TRBV13 to TRBJ1-2, with 7 bases matching TRBD1. Germline V gene data show CDR1 as PRHDT and CDR2 as FYEKMQ (reference sequence). The CDR3 runs 14 residues. With V trimmed by 5 bases and J by 9 bases, 12 bases remained unmatched. The DNA of the CDR3 is TGTGCCAGCAGCCGGACAGGTCGGGACGTGAGCTACACCTTC. It encodes CASSRTGRDVSYTF.